This T cell receptor (beta chain) was retrieved from a study of T cell responses to AZD1222 COVID-19 vaccine. This CDR3 has 15 residues. Germline CDR1 is SEHNR and CDR2 is FQNEAQ (reference sequence). J lost 8 bases, V lost 5 bases, and 9 bases had no gene match. To note about this clone: Its antigen remains unidentified.

The assay was immunoSEQ multiplex PCR, and TCRdb's table has in-frame clones only and misses some. The data contain about 86,000 clones, around nine tenths of them seen just once; the ten biggest clones take up over 4%. Study conclusions and caveats: Repertoire collection took place solely once the T cell response had peaked. The number of AZD1222 recipients seropositive at baseline was only 5 to 7. Regions 160-218 and 743-854 held dominance among vaccine-associated CD4 TCRs, which spanned spike. Among the donors, most were white British and more were female, and clonal diversity was possibly underestimated.

V usage is TRBV7-9 and J usage is TRBJ1-4; 9 bases agree with TRBD1. The source of this sequence is an adult who received the AZD1222 COVID-19 vaccine. The sample consisted of peripheral blood, taken 28 days after the second AZD1222 dose. CDR3: CASSPWTGAREKLFF. The CDR3 region has the DNA TGTGCCAGCAGCCCGTGGACAGGGGCGAGGGAAAAACTGTTTTTT.